This T cell receptor (beta chain) stems from a study of PD-1 blockade in classical Hodgkin lymphoma. This clone appeared once. Method: immunoSEQ multiplex PCR; TCRdb's copy keeps in-frame clones and lacks some. The sample contains about 27,000 clones, about 85% of which appear only once. The time point is: cycle 4 day 1 (C4D1), after more than five weeks of nivolumab. Brentuximab vedotin exposure varied, and every patient relapsed after autologous stem cell transplantation. By magnetic negative selection, CD4+ T cells were purified from thawed PBMCs. The sample was CD4+ T cells from blood, taken before the fourth cycle of nivolumab. The origin of this receptor is a human donor with classical Hodgkin lymphoma.

DNA for the CDR3: TGTGCCAGCAGCCAAGGACTAGCGGGAGCTTATGGAGATACGCAGTATTTT. Amino acids: CASSQGLAGAYGDTQYF. V usage is TRBV14 and J usage is TRBJ2-3; 12 bases fit TRBD2. The CDR3 runs to 17 residues. Germline V lookup: CDR1 SGHDN, CDR2 FVKESK. The trim removed 1 base at V and 5 bases at J, leaving 7 bases unmatched.